Shown below are 22 T cell receptor beta chains from a single sample sequenced in a study of T cells in Graves' hyperthyroidism and ophthalmopathy. Researchers took RNA transcripts and amplified the TCR beta CDR3 regions from them. The HTBI primer set served for first-round RT-PCR of the TCR CDR3. One entry per CDR3 protein, called by TCRdb with MiXCR from the multiplex PCR reads. The repertoire holds some 370,000 distinct CDR3 sequences, with about 18% as singletons. Specimen: blood. These receptor sequences come from a woman aged 30 to 39 with Graves' hyperthyroidism that later progressed to Graves' ophthalmopathy.

This clonotype was found many times. This CDR3 is CASRGQGRGYGYTF. The CDR3 coding sequence is TGTGCCAGCAGAGGACAGGGTCGGGGCTATGGCTACACCTTC. This chain connects TRBV2 to TRBJ1-2, with 8 bases that match TRBD1. The CDR3 runs 14 residues. Germline loops: CDR1 SNHLY, CDR2 FYNNEI. J was trimmed by 4 bases and V by 6 bases; bases with no gene match: 7.

This clonotype was counted many times. The chain employs TRBV7-8 and TRBJ2-7; 11 bases align to TRBD1. The junction had 8 bases not matched to a gene; V was cut back by 4 bases and J by 6 bases. This CDR3 has 15 amino acids. Germline CDR1 reads SGHVS; CDR2 reads FQNEAQ. CDR3 in DNA: TGTGCCAGCAGCTCTATTCCGGACAGGGGGCGCGAGCAGTACTTC. Its translation: CASSSIPDRGREQYF.

This rearrangement joins TRBV20-1 to TRBJ1-5, with 7 bases aligning to TRBD1. The V gene end was trimmed by 6 bases and the J gene end by 0 bases; junction bases not matched to a gene: 8. The CDR3 loop spans 15 amino acids. Germline V gives CDR1 DFQATT, CDR2 SNEGSKA (reference sequence). This CDR3 reads CSAAPGQDSNQPQHF. CDR3 nucleotides: TGCAGTGCCGCTCCAGGACAGGATAGCAATCAGCCCCAGCATTTT.

This clonotype was recorded many times. The chain carries TRBV9 and TRBJ1-4, with 8 bases that match TRBD1. The CDR3 sequence is 15 residues long. J gave up 9 bases and V 0 bases, and 7 bases lay outside the gene matches. CDR1 and CDR2 (germline): SGDLS, YYNGEE. The CDR3 reads CASSVDGQGHQKLFF. DNA of the CDR3: TGTGCCAGCAGCGTAGATGGACAGGGTCATCAAAAACTGTTTTTT.

This clonotype was detected ten times or more. This chain links TRBV6-1 with TRBJ2-1; D is ambiguous. The V and J ends lost 3 bases and 4 bases respectively, with 13 bases between them. Germline V CDR1 and CDR2: MNHNS, SASEGT. The CDR3 length is 15 residues. The CDR3 DNA follows: TGTGCCAGCAGTGACGGTAGACATAAGTACAATGAGCAGTTCTTC. It codes for CASSDGRHKYNEQFF.

At least ten counts were recorded for this clonotype. This chain uses TRBV27 with TRBJ2-7, with D tentatively TRBD2 (6 bases). Germline V CDR1 and CDR2: MNHEY, SMNVEV (reference sequence). V lost 0 bases and J 3 bases, leaving 9 bases between the germline ends. The CDR3 has 14 amino acids. Written as DNA, the CDR3 is TGTGCCAGCAGTTTATCGGCGGGACTCTACGAGCAGTACTTC. Its translation: CASSLSAGLYEQYF.

The table lists this clonotype with many counts. V gene TRBV11-3 combines with J gene TRBJ2-3; D gene unclear. In germline, CDR1 is SGHNT, CDR2 YENEEA. Deletions cut 11 bases from V and 2 bases from J, with 11 bases between. The CDR3 totals 12 residues. DNA for the CDR3: TGTGCCCCAAGGACGAACACAGATACGCAGTATTTT. It yields the protein CAPRTNTDTQYF.

V and J are TRBV5-1 and TRBJ2-1; 12 positions agree with TRBD2. Per the germline V gene, CDR1 is SGHRS and CDR2 is YFSETQ. The V gene end was trimmed by 4 bases and the J gene end by 6 bases; junction bases not matched to a gene: 2. The CDR3 loop spans 14 amino acids. The CDR3 region has the DNA TGCGCCAGCAGCGAGACTAGCGGGAGCAATGAGCAGTTCTTC. Translating gives CASSETSGSNEQFF.

This clonotype was counted at least ten times. V gene TRBV12-3 or TRBV12-4 combines with J gene TRBJ2-3; D is undetermined. The V and J ends lost 6 bases and 3 bases respectively, with 19 bases between them. The CDR3 totals 16 residues. This chain's CDR3 is CASSHTPPDRTDTQYF. CDR3 nucleotides: TGTGCCAGCAGCCACACCCCCCCGGACCGGACAGATACGCAGTATTTT.

This clonotype turned up a few times. It may be a read error: a sequence one base away is much more abundant. The rearrangement uses TRBV2 and TRBJ2-1; 9 bases fit TRBD2. The CDR3 runs 15 residues. V gave up 10 bases and J gave up 5 bases; unmatched junction bases: 12. Germline V gene sequence: CDR1 SNHLY, CDR2 FYNNEI. The CDR3 protein is CANTHPREGNNEQFF. The DNA of the CDR3 is TGTGCCAACACCCACCCGCGGGAGGGGAACAATGAGCAGTTCTTC.

Ten or more counts support this clonotype. The rearrangement joins TRBV19 to TRBJ1-2, with a weak D call TRBD1 (6 bases). V lost 6 bases to trimming and J lost 5 bases, with 13 bases between them. The CDR3 has 13 residues. Looked up from germline, CDR1 is LNHDA and CDR2 is SQIVND (reference sequence). CDR3: CASSDRIGYGYTF. Here the CDR3 DNA reads TGTGCCAGTAGCGACAGGATAGGTTATGGCTACACCTTC. Filled out from reference TRBV19 and TRBJ1-2, the complete variable domain reads DGGITQSPKYLFRKEGQNVTLSCEQNLNHDAMYWYRQDPGQGLRLIYYSQIVNDFQKGDIAEGYSVSREKKESFPLTVTSAQKNPTAFYLCASSDRIGYGYTFGSGTRLTVV.

In this sample, this clonotype turned up many times. The V gene is TRBV30, the J gene TRBJ1-1; D possibly corresponds to TRBD1 (6 bases). V was clipped by 4 bases and J by 7 bases, with 19 bases between them. The CDR3 totals 14 residues. Looked up from germline, CDR1 is GTSNPN and CDR2 is SVGIG (reference sequence). CDR3 sequence: CAWTRLTGGGEAFF. CDR3 bases: TGTGCCTGGACTCGTCTCACGGGAGGGGGTGAAGCTTTCTTT.

CDR3 sequence reads: CASSLAPGAYEQYF. The CDR3 region has the DNA TGTGCCAGCAGTTTAGCGCCAGGAGCCTACGAGCAGTACTTC. V is TRBV12-3 or TRBV12-4 and J is TRBJ2-7; unclear D gene. The V gene lost 0 bases and the J gene lost 2 bases, with 8 bases spanning the gap. The CDR3 length is 14 residues.

This clonotype was seen a handful of times. The V gene is TRBV5-1, the J gene TRBJ2-2; the D is unclear. Germline CDR1 reads SGHRS; CDR2 reads YFSETQ. This CDR3 has 15 amino acids. V lost 1 base, J lost 0 bases, and 7 bases lay in between. DNA for the CDR3: TGCGCCAGCAGCTTGAACCCCGCGAACACCGGGGAGCTGTTTTTT. This gives the protein CASSLNPANTGELFF.

This clonotype occurred many times. The chain employs TRBV5-1 and TRBJ1-1; 7 bases align to TRBD1. The CDR3 length is 14 residues. V dropped 6 bases and J dropped 7; count of bases not matched to a gene: 12. Germline lookup yields CDR1 SGHRS and CDR2 YFSETQ. CDR3 sequence (DNA): TGCGCCAGCAACCCGGGAGGGGGCTCTGGTGAAGCTTTCTTT. Amino acid sequence: CASNPGGGSGEAFF.

This clonotype was recorded many times. The V and J genes are TRBV27 and TRBJ1-1; tentatively, D is TRBD1 (6 bases). V shed 8 bases and J shed 3 bases, with 16 bases lying between them. CDR1 and CDR2 (germline): MNHEY, SMNVEV (reference sequence). The CDR3 extends over 14 amino acids. CDR3 amino acids: CASSVWGRDTEAFF. In DNA form, the CDR3 reads TGTGCCAGCTCAGTGTGGGGGCGGGACACTGAAGCTTTCTTT.

This clonotype occurred many times. The genes are TRBV12-3 or TRBV12-4 and TRBJ1-2, with TRBD1 matching over 10 bases. The CDR3 covers 14 residues. Trimming cost V 6 bases and J 8 bases; bases outside gene matches: 9. CDR3 region: CASRRDRGSGGYTF. The DNA for the CDR3 is TGTGCCAGCAGGCGGGACAGGGGATCGGGCGGCTACACCTTC.

In its sample, this clonotype was seen many times. The chain employs TRBV2 and TRBJ2-7, with a possible D match to TRBD2 (5 bases). CDR3 size: 13 residues. Germline V gene lookup returns CDR1 SNHLY and CDR2 FYNNEI. The germline V and J ends were trimmed by 7 bases and 2 bases, with 12 bases remaining between them. This chain's CDR3 is CASKGEGAYEQYF. The CDR3 nucleotides read TGTGCCAGCAAGGGAGAGGGAGCCTACGAGCAGTACTTC. Variable domain in full (rest from reference TRBV2 and TRBJ2-7): EPEVTQTPSHQVTQMGQEVILRCVPISNHLYFYWYRQILGQKVEFLVSFYNNEISEKSEIFDDQFSVERPDGSNFTLKIRSTKLEDSAMYFCASKGEGAYEQYFGPGTRLTVT.

This clonotype was found a few times. V is TRBV24-1 and J is TRBJ1-2; D remains unclear. Deletions cut 0 bases from V and 9 bases from J, with 4 bases between. Germline values: CDR1 KGHDR, CDR2 SFDVKD. The length of the CDR3 is 11 residues. This CDR3 is CATSDLTSYTF. The CDR3 nucleotides are TGTGCCACCAGTGATTTGACGAGCTACACCTTC.

This clonotype was observed a handful of times. The chain joins TRBV19 to TRBJ2-3, with D possibly matching TRBD1 (6 bases). The CDR3 is 12 amino acids. Trimming took 5 bases from V and 9 from J, leaving 12 bases between them. CDR1 is LNHDA, CDR2 SQIVND, per germline (reference sequence). The chain's CDR3 is CASSEPGATQYF. The CDR3, as DNA: TGTGCCAGTAGTGAACCAGGGGCCACGCAGTATTTT.

This clonotype was seen many times. The chain joins TRBV2 to TRBJ1-2; D is unclear. Germline V gene lookup returns CDR1 SNHLY and CDR2 FYNNEI. Trimming took off 0 bases at V and 3 bases at J, with 14 bases between the two ends. The CDR3 length is 16 residues. CDR3 sequence reads: CASSEARTLGDYGYTF. The DNA of the CDR3 is TGTGCCAGCAGTGAAGCGCGGACCCTTGGAGACTATGGCTACACCTTC. Together with reference TRBV2 and TRBJ1-2, the CDR3 gives the full variable domain: EPEVTQTPSHQVTQMGQEVILRCVPISNHLYFYWYRQILGQKVEFLVSFYNNEISEKSEIFDDQFSVERPDGSNFTLKIRSTKLEDSAMYFCASSEARTLGDYGYTFGSGTRLTVV.

This clonotype was counted ten times or more. The V call is TRBV20-1, the J call TRBJ2-7; 8 nucleotides agree with TRBD2. Germline CDR1 reads DFQATT; CDR2 reads SNEGSKA (reference sequence). The CDR3 length is 15 residues. The V segment lost 6 bases and the J segment 5 bases; nucleotides outside the gene matches: 15. CDR3: CSAGEIPREVNEQYF. The CDR3 DNA reads as TGCAGTGCGGGCGAGATACCGCGGGAGGTAAACGAGCAGTACTTC.